This T cell receptor (beta chain) was sequenced in a study of blood T cell repertoires in COVID-19. The data were produced by immunoSEQ multiplex PCR, yet TCRdb's version contains in-frame clones alone and is incomplete. Among about 250,000 clones listed, around 84% were seen once. CDR3 length: 17 residues. Trimming left V 0 bases short and J 2 bases short, with 17 bases between. Looked up from germline, CDR1 is GTSNPN and CDR2 is SVGIG (reference sequence). The sample taken for sequencing was PBMCs or T cells enriched from blood (not recorded which). This chain links TRBV30 with TRBJ1-5; D might be TRBD1 (6 bases). The sequence derives from a man aged 40-50 years who had recovered from COVID-19. CDR3 sequence (DNA): TGTGCCTGGAGTGTACAGGGCGGGTCGGTACGCAATCAGCCCCAGCATTTT. It codes for CAWSVQGGSVRNQPQHF.